The 20 T cell receptor beta chains reported below all come from one sample, sequenced in a study of blood T cell repertoires in COVID-19. Profiled with immunoSEQ multiplex PCR; TCRdb holds only in-frame clones, not every one. This table has 120,000 or so clones, roughly 85% appearing once. What was sequenced was peripheral blood. These TCRs come from a human donor in a cohort sampled during active COVID-19.

The chain joins TRBV6-4 to TRBJ2-1; 10 nucleotides match TRBD2. Unmatched junction bases numbered 6, after V lost 4 bases and J lost 12 bases. This CDR3 has 13 residues. Looked up from germline, CDR1 is MRHNA and CDR2 is SNTAGT. The CDR3 sequence: CASSVLAGDLQFF. The CDR3, as DNA: TGTGCCAGCAGTGTCCTAGCGGGAGATTTGCAGTTCTTC.

A single count supports this clone. This chain links TRBV6-6 with TRBJ2-7; maybe TRBD1 (6 bases). Germline V gene lookup returns CDR1 MNHNY and CDR2 SVGAGI (reference sequence). The length of the CDR3 is 14 residues. The V gene lost 4 bases and the J gene lost 1 base, with 11 bases spanning the gap. CDR3 amino acids: CASSSHQGSYEQYF. The CDR3 DNA reads TGTGCCAGCAGTTCTCACCAGGGGTCCTACGAGCAGTACTTC.

This clone was seen only a few times. The V and J genes are TRBV6-2 or TRBV6-3 and TRBJ2-7; TRBD2 aligns across 9 bases. Germline CDR1 reads MNHEY; CDR2 reads SVGEGT. This CDR3 has 19 residues. V lost 5 bases, J lost 3 bases, and 20 bases stayed unmatched. The CDR3 DNA sequence: TGTGCCAGCAGTCTGTTCCTCTCGCGGGAGGGCCCTTTGGACTACGAGCAGTACTTC. This encodes CASSLFLSREGPLDYEQYF.

The J gene is TRBJ2-3, the V gene TRBV29-1, with 8 positions matching TRBD2. The germline CDR1 and CDR2 sequences are SQVTM and ANQGSEA. The V gene end was trimmed by 7 bases and the J gene end by 4 bases; junction bases not matched to a gene: 13. The CDR3 runs 15 residues. The CDR3, as DNA: TGCAGCGCCGGCGTGGGACTAGTTTTTTCAGATACGCAGTATTTT. It encodes CSAGVGLVFSDTQYF.

Only a few counts were recorded for this clone. This sequence joins TRBV7-3 and TRBJ1-4; 9 positions match TRBD1. The CDR3 has 15 residues. Germline V gene sequence: CDR1 SGHTA, CDR2 FQGTGA. The junction had 4 bases not matched to a gene; V was cut back by 0 bases and J by 8 bases. CDR3 in DNA: TGTGCCAGCAGCTTAACGGGACAGGGTTTAGAAAAACTGTTTTTT. This gives the protein CASSLTGQGLEKLFF.

This rearrangement joins TRBV30 to TRBJ1-2, with unresolved D. CDR3 size: 12 residues. Germline V lookup: CDR1 GTSNPN, CDR2 SVGIG (reference sequence). Between the trimmed V and J ends, which lost 2 bases and 2 bases, there was a span of 6 bases. As DNA, the CDR3 is TGTGCCTGGAGTCCGGAGAACTATGGCTACACCTTC. It codes for CAWSPENYGYTF. The whole variable domain, filled in from reference TRBV30 and TRBJ1-2, reads SQTIHQWPATLVQPVGSPLSLECTVEGTSNPNLYWYRQAAGRGLQLLFYSVGIGQISSEVPQNLSASRPQDRQFILSSKKLLLSDSGFYLCAWSPENYGYTFGSGTRLTVV.

The chain combines TRBV28 with TRBJ2-3, with 9 bases aligning to TRBD2. Trimming took 6 bases from V and 3 from J; bases not matched to a gene: 4. Per germline, CDR1 MDHEN and CDR2 SYDVKM. The CDR3 spans 14 residues. CDR3 region: CASRLAGRTDTQYF. The CDR3 region has the DNA TGTGCCAGCAGACTAGCGGGCCGGACAGATACGCAGTATTTT. The whole variable domain, filled in from reference TRBV28 and TRBJ2-3, reads DVKVTQSSRYLVKRTGEKVFLECVQDMDHENMFWYRQDPGLGLRLIYFSYDVKMKEKGDIPEGYSVSREKKERFSLILESASTNQTSMYLCASRLAGRTDTQYFGPGTRLTVL.

The chain links TRBV6-6 to TRBJ1-6; D unresolved. Germline CDR1 MNHNY, CDR2 SVGAGI (reference sequence). Trimming shortened V by 4 bases and J by 9 bases, and 7 bases separated the two germline ends. This CDR3 has 12 amino acids. The CDR3 sequence is CASSSRGSPLHF. DNA for the CDR3: TGTGCCAGCAGTTCACGGGGTTCACCCCTCCACTTT.

The V gene is TRBV7-2, the J gene TRBJ2-7; maybe TRBD1 (6 bases). The CDR3 is made up of 14 amino acids. Germline lookup yields CDR1 SGHTA and CDR2 FQGNSA. V dropped 3 bases and J dropped 11 bases, with 20 bases sitting between them. CDR3 sequence (DNA): TGTGCCAGCAGCTTGGGGGCGGGTCTCGGGGCGGAGTACTTC. Its translation is CASSLGAGLGAEYF.

The V and J genes are TRBV7-9 and TRBJ2-2; D remains unclear. The germline V gene encodes CDR1 SEHNR and CDR2 FQNEAQ (reference sequence). The CDR3 is 13 residues long. The ends were cut back, 8 bases at V and 7 bases at J, with 14 bases in the middle. The CDR3 here is CASRITPSGELFF. The CDR3 bases are TGTGCCAGCCGAATAACCCCCAGCGGGGAGCTGTTTTTT.

The V call is TRBV19, the J call TRBJ2-1; perhaps TRBD2 as D (5 bases). Per germline, CDR1 LNHDA and CDR2 SQIVND (reference sequence). This CDR3 contains 13 residues. Trimming took 5 bases from V and 4 from J, leaving 9 bases between them. The CDR3 reads CASSPRGYNEQFF. CDR3 nucleotide sequence: TGTGCCAGTAGTCCTAGAGGGTACAATGAGCAGTTCTTC. Full variable domain (rest looked up from reference TRBV19 and TRBJ2-1): DGGITQSPKYLFRKEGQNVTLSCEQNLNHDAMYWYRQDPGQGLRLIYYSQIVNDFQKGDIAEGYSVSREKKESFPLTVTSAQKNPTAFYLCASSPRGYNEQFFGPGTRLTVL.

The J gene is TRBJ1-6, the V gene TRBV7-2; D may be TRBD1 (5 bases). Trimming took 7 bases from V and 10 from J, leaving 23 bases between them. The CDR3 covers 16 residues. In germline, CDR1 is SGHTA, CDR2 FQGNSA. CDR3 residues: CASTPPGGSLRSPLHF. CDR3 DNA sequence: TGTGCCAGCACCCCACCCGGGGGGAGTTTAAGATCACCCCTCCACTTT.

This rearrangement joins TRBV7-2 to TRBJ2-2, with D possibly matching TRBD1 (6 bases). CDR3 length: 13 residues. Trimming pared 9 bases from V and 1 base from J, leaving 9 bases between. CDR1 is SGHTA and CDR2 is FQGNSA in the germline V gene. The CDR3 DNA reads as TGTGCCAGGGCGACAGGGAACACCGGGGAGCTGTTTTTT. Its protein product is CARATGNTGELFF.

This clone came up a few times. The chain couples TRBV6-6 to TRBJ2-2, with D possibly matching TRBD1 (5 bases). This CDR3 is built from 16 residues. V lost 0 bases and J 0 bases, leaving 8 bases between the germline ends. Germline V gives CDR1 MNHNY, CDR2 SVGAGI (reference sequence). The CDR3 sequence: CASSYSTASNTGELFF. As DNA, the CDR3 is TGTGCCAGCAGTTACTCGACAGCCTCGAACACCGGGGAGCTGTTTTTT.

The CDR3 reads CASSEEGLELGNEQFF. For the CDR3, the DNA is TGTGCCAGCAGCGAAGAGGGACTAGAGTTAGGTAATGAGCAGTTCTTC. The chain links TRBV7-8 to TRBJ2-1, with 8 bases that match TRBD2. CDR1 is SGHVS, CDR2 FQNEAQ, per germline. The CDR3 consists of 16 residues. J gave up 7 bases and V 5 bases, and 13 bases lay outside the gene matches.

This clone was observed a few times. This chain links TRBV9 with TRBJ1-2; possible D gene TRBD1, 6 bases. The germline V gene has CDR1 SGDLS and CDR2 YYNGEE. The CDR3 contains 14 residues. The V and J ends lost 0 bases and 4 bases respectively, with 10 bases between them. Written as DNA, the CDR3 is TGTGCCAGCAGCGTAGTTTCACAGGGCTATGGCTACACCTTC. This codes for CASSVVSQGYGYTF.

V and J are TRBV14 and TRBJ1-2; D might be TRBD1 (6 bases). The CDR3 totals 15 residues. V dropped 3 bases and J dropped 7 bases, with 18 bases sitting between them. Germline V CDR1 and CDR2: SGHDN, FVKESK. CDR3: CASSQTTTGIGGYTF. For the CDR3, the DNA is TGTGCCAGCAGCCAGACAACCACAGGGATAGGTGGCTACACCTTC.

This clone was counted a few times. The chain is built from TRBV9 and TRBJ2-7, with D tentatively TRBD2 (6 bases). CDR3 length: 14 residues. V gave up 0 bases and J gave up 2 bases, with 9 bases separating them. CDR1 is SGDLS and CDR2 is YYNGEE in the germline V gene. In nucleotides, the CDR3 is TGTGCCAGCAGCGTAGGGAGGGAGGCCTACGAGCAGTACTTC. Translation: CASSVGREAYEQYF.

This chain links TRBV6-6 with TRBJ1-6, with 8 positions matching TRBD1. The V and J ends lost 6 bases and 7 bases, in that order; junction bases with no gene match: 5. Looked up from germline, CDR1 is MNHNY and CDR2 is SVGAGI (reference sequence). The CDR3 covers 14 residues. CDR3: CASSPRQGNSPLHF. The CDR3, as DNA: TGTGCCAGCAGCCCAAGACAGGGGAATTCACCCCTCCACTTT.

This chain links TRBV27 with TRBJ1-5; 9 nucleotides match TRBD1. The CDR3 has 15 residues. In germline, CDR1 is MNHEY, CDR2 SMNVEV (reference sequence). With 5 bases clipped from V and 4 bases from J, the junction kept 6 bases outside the gene matches. For the CDR3, the DNA is TGTGCCAGCAGTCCTGGACAGGGGATTAATCAGCCCCAGCATTTT. This codes for CASSPGQGINQPQHF.